The 27 T cell receptor beta chains given below trace back to one sample, sequenced in a study of cytomegalovirus exposure and HLA in healthy donors. 13 Jbeta primers and 60 Vbeta primers were used for the PCR. Only in-frame clones appear in the TCRdb table, and some are missing; sequencing was by immunoSEQ multiplex PCR. The data show about 170,000 clones, 80% to 90% seen once. The sample consisted of PBMCs. Source of these receptors: a male donor in good health and CMV-seronegative.

This clone was seen only a few times. The CDR3 nucleotides are TGTGCCAGCAGCTTAAGGACAGGGGGCGGTGGGGCCAACGTCCTGACTTTC. Its protein is CASSLRTGGGGANVLTF. The chain employs TRBV7-2 and TRBJ2-6; 11 bases are a match to TRBD1. The trim removed 2 bases at V and 3 bases at J, leaving 3 bases unmatched. This CDR3 contains 17 residues. CDR1 is SGHTA, CDR2 FQGNSA, per germline.

The rearrangement links TRBV5-8 to TRBJ2-7, with 9 bases lining up with TRBD1. V shed 4 bases, J shed 3 bases, and the junction held 8 bases outside the gene matches. CDR1 SGHTS and CDR2 YDEGEE come from the germline V gene. This CDR3 comprises 15 residues. This CDR3 reads CASSLTGGWSYEQYF. CDR3 bases: TGTGCCAGCAGCCTGACAGGGGGTTGGAGCTACGAGCAGTACTTC.

V is TRBV5-8 and J is TRBJ1-6; D not resolved. The V end lost 1 base, the J end lost 0 bases, and 8 bases lay between the germline ends. The CDR3 is 16 amino acids. Germline assignment: CDR1 SGHTS and CDR2 YDEGEE. The CDR3 spells CASSLTESSYNSPLHF. The CDR3 bases are TGTGCCAGCAGCTTGACAGAGAGCTCCTATAATTCACCCCTCCACTTT.

This sequence joins TRBV9 and TRBJ2-7, with D tentatively TRBD1 (6 bases). In germline, CDR1 is SGDLS, CDR2 YYNGEE. V lost 3 bases to trimming and J lost 3 bases, with 16 bases between them. This CDR3 has 15 amino acids. CDR3 in DNA: TGTGCCAGCAGCGCGAACCAACAGGGTATCTACGAGCAGTACTTC. Residues: CASSANQQGIYEQYF.

The chain is built from TRBV7-9 and TRBJ1-2; TRBD1 matches 11 bases. From germline, CDR1 is SEHNR and CDR2 FQNEAQ (reference sequence). The junction had 10 bases not matched to a gene; V was cut back by 3 bases and J by 4 bases. CDR3 length: 17 residues. The CDR3 nucleotides read TGTGCCAGCAGCTTGATGGCCGGGACAGGGGGGACCTATGGCTACACCTTC. Translating it yields CASSLMAGTGGTYGYTF.

This clone was observed a few times. V usage is TRBV10-2 and J usage is TRBJ1-1; perhaps TRBD1 as D (5 bases). Deletions cut 8 bases from V and 1 base from J, with 11 bases between. The CDR3 sequence is 13 residues long. Germline CDR1 WSHSY, CDR2 SAAADI. The CDR3 spells CASVGTQNTEAFF. Here the CDR3 DNA reads TGCGCCAGCGTAGGGACTCAGAACACTGAAGCTTTCTTT.

CDR3 nucleotides: TGTGCCAGCAGCTACAGGGGCGAGCCCCAGCATTTT. Protein sequence: CASSYRGEPQHF. The genes are TRBV7-9 and TRBJ1-5; 7 nucleotides match TRBD1. CDR1 and CDR2 (germline): SEHNR, FQNEAQ (reference sequence). The CDR3 contains 12 residues. The J segment lost 8 bases and the V segment lost 4 bases, leaving 2 bases of the junction unmatched. Together with reference TRBV7-9 and TRBJ1-5, the CDR3 gives the full variable domain: DTGVSQNPRHKITKRGQNVTFRCDPISEHNRLYWYRQTLGQGPEFLTYFQNEAQLEKSRLLSDRFSAERPKGSFSTLEIQRTEQGDSAMYLCASSYRGEPQHFGDGTRLSIL.

This clone was seen just once. V usage is TRBV11-2 and J usage is TRBJ2-7; 11 bases match TRBD2. The V segment lost 5 bases and the J segment 2 bases; nucleotides outside the gene matches: 5. CDR3 length: 15 residues. Germline V gives CDR1 SGHAT, CDR2 FQNNGV. The CDR3 reads CASSPTSGGAYEQYF. In nucleotides, the CDR3 is TGTGCCAGCAGCCCCACTAGCGGGGGTGCCTACGAGCAGTACTTC.

This clone has only one observation. This chain connects TRBV30 to TRBJ1-6; no clear D. The CDR3 covers 15 residues. Germline V lookup: CDR1 GTSNPN, CDR2 SVGIG (reference sequence). V gave up 4 bases and J gave up 8 bases, with 18 bases separating them. For the CDR3, the DNA is TGTGCCTGGACAGATATAGGATCTCGGGATTCACCCCTCCACTTT. It yields the protein CAWTDIGSRDSPLHF.

The V and J genes are TRBV13 and TRBJ1-1, with TRBD1 matching 8 bases. The CDR3 extends over 13 amino acids. The germline gives CDR1 PRHDT, CDR2 FYEKMQ (reference sequence). With 4 bases clipped from V and 6 bases from J, the junction kept 4 bases outside the gene matches. The chain's CDR3 is CASSSDRGPEAFF. CDR3 DNA sequence: TGTGCCAGCAGCTCTGACAGGGGACCTGAAGCTTTCTTT. The variable domain in full, completed from reference TRBV13 and TRBJ1-1, reads AAGVIQSPRHLIKEKRETATLKCYPIPRHDTVYWYQQGPGQDPQFLISFYEKMQSDKGSIPDRFSAQQFSDYHSELNMSSLELGDSALYFCASSSDRGPEAFFGQGTRLTVV.

The rearrangement joins TRBV29-1 to TRBJ2-1, with D possibly being TRBD2 (5 bases). V was pared by 7 bases and J by 3 bases, with 16 bases between. The length of the CDR3 is 14 residues. CDR1 SQVTM and CDR2 ANQGSEA come from the germline V gene. CDR3 sequence: CSGVKEAGYNEQFF. CDR3 bases: TGCAGCGGGGTAAAGGAGGCGGGCTACAATGAGCAGTTCTTC.

The chain links TRBV27 to TRBJ2-7, with 9 bases fitting TRBD2. The CDR3 is made up of 14 amino acids. Germline-derived CDR1 and CDR2 are MNHEY and SMNVEV (reference sequence). J gave up 4 bases and V 3 bases, and 4 bases lay outside the gene matches. DNA of the CDR3: TGTGCCAGCAGTTTTGTCCTAGCGGGATACGAGCAGTACTTC. This gives the protein CASSFVLAGYEQYF.

This clone occurred once. This sequence joins TRBV9 and TRBJ1-2; TRBD1 agrees at 12 bases. The CDR3 spans 16 residues. Unmatched junction bases numbered 7, after V lost 3 bases and J lost 4 bases. Germline CDR1 SGDLS, CDR2 YYNGEE. The CDR3 here is CASSASGTGGPYGYTF. The CDR3 region has the DNA TGTGCCAGCAGCGCCTCCGGGACAGGGGGCCCCTATGGCTACACCTTC.

The genes are TRBV7-9 and TRBJ2-7; 7 bases match TRBD1. Germline CDR1 is SEHNR and CDR2 is FQNEAQ (reference sequence). The CDR3 has 16 amino acids. The junction had 11 bases not matched to a gene; V was cut back by 2 bases and J by 4 bases. CDR3 in amino acids: CASSLRDRDLWYEQYF. The CDR3 DNA follows: TGTGCCAGCAGCTTACGCGACAGGGATCTATGGTACGAGCAGTACTTC.

This rearrangement joins TRBV30 to TRBJ2-7; TRBD2 is a possible D gene (5 bases). There are 12 residues in the CDR3. Between the trimmed V and J ends, which lost 5 bases and 5 bases, there was a span of 13 bases. The V gene's germline CDR1 is GTSNPN and CDR2 SVGIG (reference sequence). The CDR3 sequence: CAWDRPGNEQYF. In DNA, the CDR3 is TGTGCCTGGGACCGACCGGGAAACGAGCAGTACTTC.

This clone was observed a single time. This chain joins TRBV7-2 and TRBJ1-2; maybe TRBD1 (5 bases). This CDR3 is built from 13 residues. Looked up from germline, CDR1 is SGHTA and CDR2 is FQGNSA. Trimming pared 2 bases from V and 2 bases from J, leaving 6 bases between. The CDR3 reads CASSLPGNYGYTF. The CDR3 coding sequence is TGTGCCAGCAGCTTACCAGGGAACTATGGCTACACCTTC.

This sequence joins TRBV19 and TRBJ2-3; 7 positions match TRBD1. Germline values: CDR1 LNHDA, CDR2 SQIVND (reference sequence). Unmatched junction bases numbered 14, after V lost 6 bases and J lost 5 bases. The CDR3 covers 16 residues. CDR3 nucleotide sequence: TGTGCCAGTAGCTCAGGGGGTCAAAGGTTCCAAGATACGCAGTATTTT. Translating gives CASSSGGQRFQDTQYF.

This CDR3 is CASSLNRQSNQPQHF. For the CDR3, the DNA is TGTGCCAGCTCACTTAATAGACAGAGCAATCAGCCCCAGCATTTT. The V gene is TRBV18, the J gene TRBJ1-5, with D maybe TRBD1 (5 bases). Germline assignment: CDR1 KGHSH and CDR2 LQKENI. The CDR3 spans 15 residues. The germline V and J ends were trimmed by 4 bases and 1 base, with 11 bases remaining between them.

The chain couples TRBV6-5 to TRBJ2-7, with TRBD1 as a possible D gene (6 bases). This CDR3 is 15 amino acids long. V was pared by 4 bases and J by 3 bases, with 16 bases between. In germline, CDR1 is MNHEY, CDR2 SVGAGI. The CDR3 is CASSSPLTGYYEQYF. CDR3 DNA sequence: TGTGCCAGCAGTTCCCCGTTGACAGGCTACTACGAGCAGTACTTC.

This clone was observed a single time. V and J are TRBV10-3 and TRBJ2-7; TRBD1 matches at 7 bases. CDR3 length: 14 residues. The V gene's germline CDR1 is ENHRY and CDR2 SYGVKD. V dropped 6 bases and J dropped 0; count of bases not matched to a gene: 5. The CDR3 is CAIRSGDSSYEQYF. CDR3 DNA: TGTGCCATCAGGTCCGGGGACAGCTCCTACGAGCAGTACTTC.

The chain has TRBV10-3 and TRBJ2-7, with D maybe TRBD1 (5 bases). Trimming left V 4 bases short and J 3 bases short, with 7 bases between. The CDR3 runs to 12 residues. Germline V gene sequence: CDR1 ENHRY, CDR2 SYGVKD. CDR3 coding DNA: TGTGCCATCAGTGGGCAGGGCTACGAGCAGTACTTC. Protein: CAISGQGYEQYF.

The rearrangement uses TRBV4-2 and TRBJ2-2; D gene unclear. This CDR3 comprises 13 residues. Trimming removed 0 bases from V and 8 bases from J, with 7 bases in between. Germline CDR1 is LGHNA and CDR2 is YNFKEQ. The CDR3 reads CASSQDREGELFF. The CDR3 bases are TGTGCCAGCAGCCAAGATCGAGAAGGGGAGCTGTTTTTT.

The chain employs TRBV5-1 and TRBJ2-7; perhaps TRBD1 as D (6 bases). With 4 bases removed from V and 5 bases from J, the gap between germline ends came to 13 bases. The CDR3 is 13 residues long. Germline CDR1 reads SGHRS; CDR2 reads YFSETQ. CDR3 protein: CASSPGQLHEQYF. The CDR3 DNA follows: TGCGCCAGCAGCCCCGGACAGCTCCACGAGCAGTACTTC.

This chain links TRBV6-5 with TRBJ1-1, with 9 positions matching TRBD1. The V gene's germline CDR1 is MNHEY and CDR2 SVGAGI. V was clipped by 4 bases and J by 1 base; unmatched bases: 7. This CDR3 is built from 16 residues. The CDR3 region has the DNA TGTGCCAGCAGTTTTTACAGGGGGCGAGGGAACACTGAAGCTTTCTTT. Translation gives CASSFYRGRGNTEAFF.

The V call is TRBV19, the J call TRBJ2-1; D may be TRBD1 (6 bases). The length of the CDR3 is 13 residues. V lost 4 bases and J lost 3, with 7 bases in between. Germline V gives CDR1 LNHDA, CDR2 SQIVND (reference sequence). In DNA form, the CDR3 reads TGTGCCAGTAGTAAACAGGGCTACAATGAGCAGTTCTTC. The encoded protein is CASSKQGYNEQFF.

The chain links TRBV27 to TRBJ2-5; 7 bases line up with TRBD2. This CDR3 has 13 amino acids. The junction had 8 bases not matched to a gene; V was cut back by 2 bases and J by 11 bases. Germline CDR1 and CDR2: MNHEY and SMNVEV (reference sequence). The CDR3 is CASSLNSPREQYF. CDR3 nucleotide sequence: TGTGCCAGCAGTTTAAACTCACCGCGGGAGCAGTACTTC.

On this clone: Germline is not matched at one junction end, which may reflect a read error. The chain has TRBV7-6 and TRBJ1-1, with D maybe TRBD1 (6 bases). Per germline, CDR1 SGHVS and CDR2 FNYEAQ. The CDR3 is 12 amino acids. CDR3 sequence reads: CASSFSDAEGGF. DNA of the CDR3: TGTGCCAGCAGCTTTTCGGACGCAGAAGGGGGCTTT.